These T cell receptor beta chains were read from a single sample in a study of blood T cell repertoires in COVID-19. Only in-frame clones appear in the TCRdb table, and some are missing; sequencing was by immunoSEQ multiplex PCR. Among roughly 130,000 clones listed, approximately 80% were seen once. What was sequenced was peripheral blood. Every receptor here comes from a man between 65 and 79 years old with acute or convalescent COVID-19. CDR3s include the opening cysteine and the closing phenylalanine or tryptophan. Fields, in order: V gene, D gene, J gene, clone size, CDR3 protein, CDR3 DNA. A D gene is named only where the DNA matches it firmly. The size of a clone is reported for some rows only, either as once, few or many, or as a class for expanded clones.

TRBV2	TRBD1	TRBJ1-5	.	CASNLDREISNQPQHF	TGTGCCAGCAATCTGGACAGGGAAATTAGCAATCAGCCCCAGCATTTT
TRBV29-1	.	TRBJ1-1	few	CSVLRGNTEAFF	TGCAGCGTTCTCCGGGGGAACACTGAAGCTTTCTTT
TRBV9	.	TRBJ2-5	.	CASSEGQSQETQYF	TGTGCCAGCAGCGAGGGGCAGTCTCAAGAGACCCAGTACTTC
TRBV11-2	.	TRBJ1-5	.	CASSLGQLVSNQPQHF	TGTGCCAGCAGCTTAGGACAGTTAGTTAGCAATCAGCCCCAGCATTTT
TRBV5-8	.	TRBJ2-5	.	CASSVSQETQYF	TGTGCCAGCAGCGTATCGCAAGAGACCCAGTACTTC
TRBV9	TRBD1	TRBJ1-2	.	CASSGGGTGRGYTF	TGTGCCAGCAGCGGAGGGGGGACAGGGCGAGGCTACACCTTC
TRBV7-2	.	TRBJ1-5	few	CASSLDGGYSNQPQHF	TGTGCCAGCAGCTTGGATGGGGGCTATAGCAATCAGCCCCAGCATTTT
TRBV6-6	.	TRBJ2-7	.	CASRPTGRSYEQYF	TGTGCCAGCAGACCGACAGGCCGCTCCTACGAGCAGTACTTC
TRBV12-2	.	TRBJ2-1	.	CASRPGPEDEQFF	TGTGCAAGTCGCCCCGGCCCTGAGGATGAGCAGTTCTTC
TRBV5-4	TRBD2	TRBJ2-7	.	CASSLGVQRGYYEQYF	TGTGCCAGCAGCTTGGGAGTCCAGCGGGGGTACTACGAGCAGTACTTC
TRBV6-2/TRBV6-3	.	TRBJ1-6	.	CASSYHGDSPLHF	TGTGCCAGCAGTTACCACGGGGATTCACCCCTCCACTTT
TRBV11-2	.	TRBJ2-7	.	CASSPEDYEQYF	TGTGCCAGCAGCCCCGAGGACTACGAGCAGTACTTC
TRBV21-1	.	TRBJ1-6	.	CASSKEQNGSLYSPLHF	TGTGCCAGCAGCAAAGAACAGAATGGCTCGCTCTATTCACCCCTCCACTTT
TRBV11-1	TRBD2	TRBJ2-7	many	CASSDQAGRSEQYF	TGTGCCAGCAGCGACCAAGCGGGACGATCCGAGCAGTACTTC
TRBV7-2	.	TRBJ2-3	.	CASSFGVGWTDTQYF	TGTGCCAGCAGCTTCGGGGTTGGGTGGACAGATACGCAGTATTTT
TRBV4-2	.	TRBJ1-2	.	CASSQDKRATYGYTF	TGTGCCAGCAGCCAAGACAAGAGGGCGACCTATGGCTACACCTTC
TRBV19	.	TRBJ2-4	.	CASSNVGGLNIQYF	TGTGCCAGTAGTAACGTGGGGGGACTGAACATTCAGTACTTC
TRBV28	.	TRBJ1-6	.	CASSPPRGNNSPLHF	TGTGCCAGCAGTCCTCCTCGGGGAAATAATTCACCCCTCCACTTT
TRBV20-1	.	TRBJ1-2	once	CSARSQGVYTF	TGCAGTGCTAGAAGCCAGGGCGTCTACACCTTC
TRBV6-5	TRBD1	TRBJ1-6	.	CASSSRGHPSPLHF	TGTGCCAGCAGCTCCAGGGGGCATCCTTCACCCCTCCACTTT
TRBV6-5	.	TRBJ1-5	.	CASRDLSAPQHF	TGTGCCAGCAGGGACTTATCGGCGCCCCAGCATTTT
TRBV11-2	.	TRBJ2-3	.	CASSAGVTDTQYF	TGTGCCAGCAGCGCAGGGGTCACAGATACGCAGTATTTT
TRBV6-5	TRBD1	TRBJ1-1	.	CASTAGGGETEAFF	TGTGCCAGCACCGCGGGAGGGGGCGAGACTGAAGCTTTCTTT
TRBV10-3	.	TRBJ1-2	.	CAISAGLTSLNGYTF	TGTGCCATCAGTGCTGGGCTCACCTCCCTCAATGGCTACACCTTC
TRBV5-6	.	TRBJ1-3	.	CASSLVGPGNTIYF	TGTGCCAGCAGCTTGGTGGGGCCGGGAAACACCATATATTTT
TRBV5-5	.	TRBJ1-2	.	CASSLDLVGGYGYTF	TGTGCCAGCAGCTTGGACCTCGTGGGAGGCTATGGCTACACCTTC
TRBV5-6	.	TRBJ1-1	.	CASSLGQPEAFF	TGTGCCAGCAGCTTAGGACAGCCTGAAGCTTTCTTT
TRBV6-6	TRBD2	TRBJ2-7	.	CASSPSGGPYEQYF	TGTGCCAGCAGCCCTTCGGGGGGGCCCTACGAGCAGTACTTC
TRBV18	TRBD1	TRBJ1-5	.	CASSPTGLQPQHF	TGTGCCAGCTCACCGACAGGGTTGCAGCCCCAGCATTTT
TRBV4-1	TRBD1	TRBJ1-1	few	CASSQGFYRDRGTEAFF	TGCGCCAGCAGCCAAGGCTTTTACCGGGACAGGGGTACTGAAGCTTTCTTT
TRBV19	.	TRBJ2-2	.	CASSFPGQNTGELFF	TGTGCCAGTAGTTTTCCGGGACAGAACACCGGGGAGCTGTTTTTT
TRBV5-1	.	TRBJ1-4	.	CASTTGGSTNEKLFF	TGCGCCAGCACTACCGGGGGGTCAACTAATGAAAAACTGTTTTTT
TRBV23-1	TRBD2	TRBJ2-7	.	CASSHLGPLSGNCYEQYF	TGCGCCAGCAGTCATTTGGGACCCCTGAGCGGGAATTGCTACGAGCAGTACTTC
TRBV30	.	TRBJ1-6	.	CAWTLDWVNSPLHF	TGTGCCTGGACCCTCGACTGGGTTAATTCACCCCTCCACTTT
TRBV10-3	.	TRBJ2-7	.	CAISPDRDTYEQYF	TGTGCCATCAGCCCCGACAGAGACACCTACGAGCAGTACTTC
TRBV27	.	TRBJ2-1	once	CASSLLAGRGGTDNEQFF	TGTGCCAGCAGTCTCCTGGCCGGAAGGGGGGGAACCGACAATGAGCAGTTCTTC
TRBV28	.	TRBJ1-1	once	CASSPGGRGTEAFF	TGTGCCAGCAGTCCGGGGGGGCGCGGGACTGAAGCTTTCTTT
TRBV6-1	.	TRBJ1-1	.	CASSELPVAAEAFF	TGTGCCAGCAGTGAATTACCTGTGGCGGCTGAAGCTTTCTTT
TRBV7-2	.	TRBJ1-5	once	CASSLVGQGNQPQHF	TGTGCCAGCAGCTTAGTAGGCCAGGGGAATCAGCCCCAGCATTTT
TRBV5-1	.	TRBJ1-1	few	CASSFNPNTNTEAFF	TGCGCCAGCAGCTTTAACCCAAACACGAACACTGAAGCTTTCTTT
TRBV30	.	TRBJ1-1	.	CAWRLGSGPTEAFF	TGTGCCTGGAGATTGGGTTCAGGGCCGACTGAAGCTTTCTTT
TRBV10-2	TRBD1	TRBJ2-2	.	CASYLGTGSGELFF	TGCGCCAGCTATCTCGGGACAGGGAGTGGGGAGCTGTTTTTT
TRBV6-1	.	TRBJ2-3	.	CASSEAHRPEDTQYF	TGTGCCAGCAGTGAAGCTCATAGGCCGGAGGATACGCAGTATTTT
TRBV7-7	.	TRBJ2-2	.	CARYRVKSTGELFF	TGTGCTAGATACAGGGTCAAGAGCACCGGGGAGCTGTTTTTT
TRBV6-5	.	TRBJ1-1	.	CASRTAGNTEAFF	TGTGCCAGCAGGACAGCCGGGAACACTGAAGCTTTCTTT
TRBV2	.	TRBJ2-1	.	CASSEFRGINEQFF	TGTGCCAGCAGTGAGTTTCGAGGGATCAATGAGCAGTTCTTC
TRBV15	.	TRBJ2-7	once	CATSRGRGSGGHEQYF	TGTGCCACCAGCAGGGGGAGGGGGTCCGGGGGGCACGAGCAGTACTTC
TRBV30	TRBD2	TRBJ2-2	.	CALAGSTGELFF	TGTGCCCTAGCGGGGTCCACCGGGGAGCTGTTTTTT
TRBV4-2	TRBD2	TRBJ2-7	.	CASSHDPPSGGPYEQYF	TGTGCCAGCAGCCACGATCCCCCTAGCGGGGGACCCTACGAGCAGTACTTC
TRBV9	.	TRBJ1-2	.	CASSSNPREANYGYTF	TGTGCCAGCTCCTCCAACCCCAGGGAGGCAAACTATGGCTACACCTTC
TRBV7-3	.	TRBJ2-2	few	CASSKQNTGELFF	TGTGCCAGCAGCAAGCAAAACACCGGGGAGCTGTTTTTT
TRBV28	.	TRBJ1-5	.	CASSPPRQASNQPQHF	TGTGCCAGCAGTCCCCCCCGCCAGGCTAGCAATCAGCCCCAGCATTTT
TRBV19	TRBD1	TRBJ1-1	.	CASSPRQGITAFF	TGTGCCAGTAGTCCCCGACAGGGAATAACGGCTTTCTTT